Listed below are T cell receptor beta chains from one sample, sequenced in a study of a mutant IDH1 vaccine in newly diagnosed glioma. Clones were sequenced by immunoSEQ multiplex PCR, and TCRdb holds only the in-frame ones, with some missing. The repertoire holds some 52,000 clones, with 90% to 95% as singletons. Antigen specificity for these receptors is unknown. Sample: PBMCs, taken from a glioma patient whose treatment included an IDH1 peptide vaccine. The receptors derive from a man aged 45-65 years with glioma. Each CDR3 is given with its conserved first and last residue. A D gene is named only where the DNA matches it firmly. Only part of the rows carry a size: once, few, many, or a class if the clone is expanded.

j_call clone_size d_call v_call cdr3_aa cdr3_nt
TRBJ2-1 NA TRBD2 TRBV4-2 CASSQEGHGGSSYNEQFF TGTGCCAGCAGCCAAGAAGGGCATGGCGGGAGCTCCTACAATGAGCAGTTCTTC
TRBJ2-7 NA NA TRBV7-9 CASSLGQGVYEQYF TGTGCCAGCAGCTTAGGGCAGGGAGTCTACGAGCAGTACTTC
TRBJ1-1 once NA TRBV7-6 CASSPRGAPTPFF TGTGCCAGCAGCCCCCGGGGAGCGCCGACGCCTTTCTTT
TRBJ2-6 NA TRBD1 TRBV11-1 CASSLKSTGGASWANVLTF TGTGCCAGCAGCTTAAAGTCGACAGGGGGCGCCAGCTGGGCCAACGTCCTGACTTTC
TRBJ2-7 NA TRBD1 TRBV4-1 CASSQGGQGSYEQYF TGCGCCAGCAGCCAAGGGGGACAGGGGTCCTACGAGCAGTACTTC
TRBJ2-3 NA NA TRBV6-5 CASSHLGRKSTDTQYF TGTGCCAGCAGTCACTTGGGACGCAAGAGCACAGATACGCAGTATTTT
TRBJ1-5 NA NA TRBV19 CASSFQSDQPQHF TGTGCCAGTAGCTTTCAATCGGATCAGCCCCAGCATTTT
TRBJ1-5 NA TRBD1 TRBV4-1 CASSQGQGGYNQPQHF TGCGCCAGCAGCCAGGGTCAGGGGGGTTACAATCAGCCCCAGCATTTT
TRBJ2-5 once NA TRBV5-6 CASSLAGVGTQYF TGTGCCAGCAGCTTGGCAGGGGTGGGGACCCAGTACTTC
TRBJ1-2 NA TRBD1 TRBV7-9 CASSLPTGVYGYTF TGTGCCAGCAGCCTCCCGACAGGGGTCTATGGCTACACCTTC
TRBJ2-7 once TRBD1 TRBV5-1 CASSLGDRFTYEQYF TGCGCCAGCAGCTTGGGGGACAGGTTCACCTACGAGCAGTACTTC
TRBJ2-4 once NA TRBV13 CASSATGVGLAKNIQYF TGTGCCAGCAGCGCAACCGGGGTGGGACTAGCCAAAAACATTCAGTACTTC
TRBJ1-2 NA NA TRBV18 CASSPLTRGTPVYGYTF TGTGCCAGCTCACCACTGACTAGAGGGACACCCGTCTATGGCTACACCTTC
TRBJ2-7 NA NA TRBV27 CASSFRGAKTYEQYF TGTGCCAGCAGTTTCAGGGGAGCAAAAACCTACGAGCAGTACTTC
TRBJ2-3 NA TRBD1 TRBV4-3 CASSQVWGQVFTDTQYF TGCGCCAGCAGCCAAGTTTGGGGACAGGTGTTCACAGATACGCAGTATTTT
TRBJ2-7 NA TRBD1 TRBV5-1 CASSEPDRGWYEQYF TGCGCCAGCAGCGAGCCCGACAGGGGATGGTACGAGCAGTACTTC
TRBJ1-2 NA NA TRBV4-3 CASSQVRGTMATF TGCGCCAGCAGCCAGGTTAGGGGTACTATGGCCACCTTC
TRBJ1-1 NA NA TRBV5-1 CASSLIGLNTEAFF TGCGCCAGCAGCTTAATAGGGCTGAACACTGAAGCTTTCTTT
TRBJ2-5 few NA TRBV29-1 CSVTGNQETQYF TGCAGCGTTACCGGGAACCAAGAGACCCAGTACTTC
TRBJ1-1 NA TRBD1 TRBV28 CASRAPGTAWDTEAFF TGTGCCAGCAGGGCCCCCGGGACAGCTTGGGACACTGAAGCTTTCTTT